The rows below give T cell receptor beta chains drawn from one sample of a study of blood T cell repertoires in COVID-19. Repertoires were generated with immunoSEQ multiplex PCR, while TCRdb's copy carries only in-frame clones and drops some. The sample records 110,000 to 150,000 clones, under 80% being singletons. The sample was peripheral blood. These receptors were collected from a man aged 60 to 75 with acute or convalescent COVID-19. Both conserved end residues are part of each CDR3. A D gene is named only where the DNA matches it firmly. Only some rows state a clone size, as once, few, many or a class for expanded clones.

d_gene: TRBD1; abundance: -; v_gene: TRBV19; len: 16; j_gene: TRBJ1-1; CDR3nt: TGTGCCAGCTCTGGGGGCCGGACAGGGAGGAATGCTGAAGCTTTCTTT; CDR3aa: CASSGGRTGRNAEAFF
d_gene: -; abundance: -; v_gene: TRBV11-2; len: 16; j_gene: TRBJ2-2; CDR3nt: TGTGCCAGCAGCTTAGATCTGATCGGGAACACCGGGGAGCTGTTTTTT; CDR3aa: CASSLDLIGNTGELFF
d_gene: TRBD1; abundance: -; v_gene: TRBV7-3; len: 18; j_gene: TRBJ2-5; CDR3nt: TGTGCCAGCAGCTCCCCGGACCTACAGGGGTTGGGAGAAGAGACCCAGTACTTC; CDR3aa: CASSSPDLQGLGEETQYF
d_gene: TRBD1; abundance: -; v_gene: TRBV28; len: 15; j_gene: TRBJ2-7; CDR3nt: TGTGCCAGCAGATCTACCGGACAGGGGGCTGGTGAGCAGTACTTC; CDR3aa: CASRSTGQGAGEQYF
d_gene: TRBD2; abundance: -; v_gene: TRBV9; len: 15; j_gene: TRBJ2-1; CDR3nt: TGTGCCAGCAGCGATAGCGGGTACTCCTACAATGAGCAGTTCTTC; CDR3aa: CASSDSGYSYNEQFF
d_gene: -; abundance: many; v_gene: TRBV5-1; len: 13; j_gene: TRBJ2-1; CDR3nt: TGCGCCAGCAGCTTGGTCCAGTACAATGAGCAGTTCTTC; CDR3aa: CASSLVQYNEQFF
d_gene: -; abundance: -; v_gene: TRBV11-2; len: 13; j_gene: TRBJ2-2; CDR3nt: TGTGCCAGCAGCTTAGATCGGGTTGGGGAGCTGTTTTTT; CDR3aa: CASSLDRVGELFF
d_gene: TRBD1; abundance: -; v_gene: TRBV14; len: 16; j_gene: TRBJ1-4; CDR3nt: TGTGCCAGCAGCCAAGAGCAAACAGGGGGACGTGAAAAACTGTTTTTT; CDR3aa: CASSQEQTGGREKLFF
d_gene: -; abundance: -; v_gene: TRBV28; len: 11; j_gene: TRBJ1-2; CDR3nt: TGTGCCAGCAGTTTAAGAGCTGGCTACACCTTC; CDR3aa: CASSLRAGYTF
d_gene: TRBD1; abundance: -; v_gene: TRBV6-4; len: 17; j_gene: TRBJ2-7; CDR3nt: TGTGCCAGCAGTGGCCGACAGGGGATCGGGGGCCCTAACGAGCAGTACTTC; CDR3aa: CASSGRQGIGGPNEQYF
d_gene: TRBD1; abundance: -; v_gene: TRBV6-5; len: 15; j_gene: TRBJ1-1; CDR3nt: TGTGCCAGCAGTTACGGGACAGGGGGGTCGTCTGAAGCTTTCTTT; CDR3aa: CASSYGTGGSSEAFF
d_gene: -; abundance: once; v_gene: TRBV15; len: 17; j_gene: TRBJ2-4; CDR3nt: TGTGCCACCAGCAGTGGTGTGGGGGAGGCACGAATACACATTCAGTACTTC; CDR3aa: CATSSGVGEARIHIQYF
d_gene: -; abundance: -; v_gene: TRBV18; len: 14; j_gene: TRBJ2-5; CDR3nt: TGTGCCAGCTCACCACGCAGGGAAGCGGAGACCCAGTACTTC; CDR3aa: CASSPRREAETQYF
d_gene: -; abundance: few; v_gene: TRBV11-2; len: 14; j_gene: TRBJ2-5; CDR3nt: TGTGCCAGCAGCTTAGTAACCGGGGTAGAGACCCAGTACTTC; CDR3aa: CASSLVTGVETQYF
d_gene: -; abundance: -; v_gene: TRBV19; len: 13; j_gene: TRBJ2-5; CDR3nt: TGTGCCAGTAGTTTTCCAGGACAAGAGACCCAGTACTTC; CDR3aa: CASSFPGQETQYF
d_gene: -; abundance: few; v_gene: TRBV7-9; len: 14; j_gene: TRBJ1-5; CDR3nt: TGTGCCAGCAGCTTAATCAACAACAATCAGCCCCAGCATTTT; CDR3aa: CASSLINNNQPQHF
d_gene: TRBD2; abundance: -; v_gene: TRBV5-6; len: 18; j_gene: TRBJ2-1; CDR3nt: TGTGCCAGCAGCCGACTAGCGGGAGGGCCTATGGTCGGGAATGAGCAGTTCTTC; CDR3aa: CASSRLAGGPMVGNEQFF
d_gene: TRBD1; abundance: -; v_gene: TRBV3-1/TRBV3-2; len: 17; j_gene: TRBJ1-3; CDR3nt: TGTGCCAGCAGCCAAGCACAGGGGAAGAAAGAGGGAAACACCATATATTTT; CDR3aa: CASSQAQGKKEGNTIYF
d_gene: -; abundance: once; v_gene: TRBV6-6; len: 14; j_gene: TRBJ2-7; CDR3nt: TGTGCCAGCAGCTCGCAGGTGAGCTCCTACGAGCAGTACTTC; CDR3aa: CASSSQVSSYEQYF
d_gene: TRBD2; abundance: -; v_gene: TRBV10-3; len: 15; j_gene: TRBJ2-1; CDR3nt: TGTGCCATCAGAGAAGGACTAGCGGGAGAAAATGAGCAGTTCTTC; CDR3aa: CAIREGLAGENEQFF
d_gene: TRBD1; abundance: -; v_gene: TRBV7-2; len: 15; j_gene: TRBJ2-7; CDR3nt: TGTGCCAGCAGCTCCTGGACAGGGGGCACCTACGAGCAGTACTTC; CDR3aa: CASSSWTGGTYEQYF
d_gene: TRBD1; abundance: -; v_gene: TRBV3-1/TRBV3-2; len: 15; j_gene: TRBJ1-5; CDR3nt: TGTGCCAGCAGCGTGGGGACAGGGCTGAATCAGCCCCAGCATTTT; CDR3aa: CASSVGTGLNQPQHF
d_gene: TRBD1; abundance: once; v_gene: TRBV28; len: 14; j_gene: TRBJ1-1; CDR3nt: TGTGCCAGCACCGAGGACAGGGAGGACACTGAAGCTTTCTTT; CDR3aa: CASTEDREDTEAFF
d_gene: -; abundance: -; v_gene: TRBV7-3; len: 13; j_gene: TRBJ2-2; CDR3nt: TGTGCCAGCAGCCCGGTGGAGGTCGGGGAGCTGTTTTTT; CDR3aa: CASSPVEVGELFF
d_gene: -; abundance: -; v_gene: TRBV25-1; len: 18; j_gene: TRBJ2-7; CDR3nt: TGTGCCAGCAGTGAATATATTCCCCGCGCGGGGAGCTCCTACGAGCAGTACTTC; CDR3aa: CASSEYIPRAGSSYEQYF
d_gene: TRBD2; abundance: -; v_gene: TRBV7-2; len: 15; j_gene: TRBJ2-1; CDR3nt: TGTGCCAGCAGCCCCGGACTAGCGGGAGGGTTTACGCAGTTCTTC; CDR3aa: CASSPGLAGGFTQFF
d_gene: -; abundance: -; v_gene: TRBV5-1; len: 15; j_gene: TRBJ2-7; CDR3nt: TGCGCCAGCAGCCCGGAAGGGACATCTGCCTACGAGCAGTACTTC; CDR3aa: CASSPEGTSAYEQYF
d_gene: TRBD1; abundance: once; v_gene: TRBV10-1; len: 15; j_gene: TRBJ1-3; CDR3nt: TGCGCCAGCAACGGAGACAGGGAGAATGGAAACACCATATATTTT; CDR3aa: CASNGDRENGNTIYF
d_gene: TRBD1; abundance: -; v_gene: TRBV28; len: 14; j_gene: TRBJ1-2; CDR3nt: TGTGCCAGCAGTTTATACAGGGGGAACTATGGCTACACCTTC; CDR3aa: CASSLYRGNYGYTF
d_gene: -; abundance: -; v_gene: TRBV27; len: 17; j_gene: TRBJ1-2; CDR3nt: TGTGCCAGCAGTTCCCCCGGGGGGCCGGCTTTCTCTCGAGGCTACACCTTC; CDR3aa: CASSSPGGPAFSRGYTF
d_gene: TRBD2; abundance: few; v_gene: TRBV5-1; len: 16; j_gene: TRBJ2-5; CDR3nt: TGCGCCAGCAGCTTGGGACTAGCGGGAGGAGGAGAGACCCAGTACTTC; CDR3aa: CASSLGLAGGGETQYF
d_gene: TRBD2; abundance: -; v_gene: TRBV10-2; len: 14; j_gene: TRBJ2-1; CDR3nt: TGCGCCAGCAGTGCTAGCGGGGCCTACAATGAGCAGTTCTTC; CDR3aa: CASSASGAYNEQFF
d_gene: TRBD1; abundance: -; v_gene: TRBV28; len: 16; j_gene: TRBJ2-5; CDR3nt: TGTGCCAGCAGTTCTGAGGCAGGGGGAAATCAAGAGACCCAGTACTTC; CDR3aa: CASSSEAGGNQETQYF
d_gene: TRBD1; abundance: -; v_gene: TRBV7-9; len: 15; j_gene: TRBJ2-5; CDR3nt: TGTGCCAGCAGCTCAGCGCCCCAGGGGGCAGAGACCCAGTACTTC; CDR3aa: CASSSAPQGAETQYF
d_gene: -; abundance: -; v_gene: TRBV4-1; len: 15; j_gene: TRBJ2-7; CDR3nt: TGCGCCAGCAGCCAGGGACATAAAGGGGGCTACGAGCAGTACTTC; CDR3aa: CASSQGHKGGYEQYF
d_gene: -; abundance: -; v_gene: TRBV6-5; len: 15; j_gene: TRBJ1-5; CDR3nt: TGTGCCAGCCGTCTCGGGGGAGGAGGCAATCAGCCCCAGCATTTT; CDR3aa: CASRLGGGGNQPQHF
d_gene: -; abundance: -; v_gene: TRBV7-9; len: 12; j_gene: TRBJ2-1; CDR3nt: TGTGCCAGCAGCTCCCAAACTAGCCAGAGCTTCTTC; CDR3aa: CASSSQTSQSFF
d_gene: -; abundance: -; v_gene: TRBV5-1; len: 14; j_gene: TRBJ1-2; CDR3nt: TGCGCCAGCAGCTTGGGCACAGTGGACTATGGCTACACCTTC; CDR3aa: CASSLGTVDYGYTF
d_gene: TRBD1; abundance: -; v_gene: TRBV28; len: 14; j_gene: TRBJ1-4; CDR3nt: TGTGCCAGCAGGCGGACAGGGCAGAGAGAAAAACTGTTTTTT; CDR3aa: CASRRTGQREKLFF
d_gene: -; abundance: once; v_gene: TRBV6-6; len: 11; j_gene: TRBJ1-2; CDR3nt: TGTGCCATCGGACATTCGGACGGCTACACCTTC; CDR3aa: CAIGHSDGYTF
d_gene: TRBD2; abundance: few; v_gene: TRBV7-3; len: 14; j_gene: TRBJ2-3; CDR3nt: TGTGCCAGCAGCCTCGGACTAGCCACAGATACGCAGTATTTT; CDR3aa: CASSLGLATDTQYF
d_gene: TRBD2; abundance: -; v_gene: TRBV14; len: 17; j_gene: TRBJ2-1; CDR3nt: TGTGCCAGCAGCCAAGGGGCCGGGAGGGTCCTATACAATGAGCAGTTCTTC; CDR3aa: CASSQGAGRVLYNEQFF
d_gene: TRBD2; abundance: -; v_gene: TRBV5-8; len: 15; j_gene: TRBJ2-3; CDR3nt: TGTGCCAGCAGCTTATCGGGACTAAGCACAGATACGCAGTATTTT; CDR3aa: CASSLSGLSTDTQYF
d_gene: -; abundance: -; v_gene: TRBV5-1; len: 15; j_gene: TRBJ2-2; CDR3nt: TGCGCCAGCACCGGGAGCGGTTTTAGCACCGGGGAGCTGTTTTTT; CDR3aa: CASTGSGFSTGELFF
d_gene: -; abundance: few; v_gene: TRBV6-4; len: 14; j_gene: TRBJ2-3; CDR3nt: TGTGCCAGCGGGATCGAAACAGGGTCAGATACGCAGTATTTT; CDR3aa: CASGIETGSDTQYF
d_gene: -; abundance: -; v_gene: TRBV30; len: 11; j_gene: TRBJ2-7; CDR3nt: TGTGCCTGGAGTGGAGCGAGGGAGCAGTACTTC; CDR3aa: CAWSGAREQYF
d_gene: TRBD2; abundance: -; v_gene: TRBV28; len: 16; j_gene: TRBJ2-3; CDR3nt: TGTGCCAGCAGTACCCCAGGCGGGGGACGCACAGATACGCAGTATTTT; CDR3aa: CASSTPGGGRTDTQYF
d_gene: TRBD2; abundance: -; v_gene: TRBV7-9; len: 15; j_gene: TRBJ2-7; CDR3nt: TGTGCCAGCAGCGCCGAGGCGGGACTACCCTACGAGCAGTACTTC; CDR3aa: CASSAEAGLPYEQYF
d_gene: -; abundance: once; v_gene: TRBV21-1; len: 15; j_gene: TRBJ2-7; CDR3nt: TGTGCCAGCAGCAAAGAGCTAGCGGGAATCGACGAGCAGTACTTC; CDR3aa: CASSKELAGIDEQYF
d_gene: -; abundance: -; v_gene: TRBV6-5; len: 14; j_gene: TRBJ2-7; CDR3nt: TGTGCCAGCAGTCCCCGACAGGAATCCTACGAGCAGTACTTC; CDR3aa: CASSPRQESYEQYF
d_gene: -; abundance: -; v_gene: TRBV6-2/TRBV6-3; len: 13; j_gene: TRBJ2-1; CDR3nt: TGTGCCAGCAGTTATACTGCATACAATGAGCAGTTCTTC; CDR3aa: CASSYTAYNEQFF
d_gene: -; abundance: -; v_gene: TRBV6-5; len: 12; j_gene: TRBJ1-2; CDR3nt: TGTGCCAGCACCGCGAGGACGGGAGGCTACACCTTC; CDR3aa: CASTARTGGYTF
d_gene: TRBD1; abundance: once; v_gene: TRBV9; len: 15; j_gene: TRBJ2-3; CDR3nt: TGTGCCAGCAGCTCCGAGGGGGCAAGCACAGATACGCAGTATTTT; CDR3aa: CASSSEGASTDTQYF
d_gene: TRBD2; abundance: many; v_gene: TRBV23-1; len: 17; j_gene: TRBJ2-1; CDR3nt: TGCGCCAGCAGTCAATCGGACGGCGGGAGGGCCCCGGATGAGCAGTTCTTC; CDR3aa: CASSQSDGGRAPDEQFF
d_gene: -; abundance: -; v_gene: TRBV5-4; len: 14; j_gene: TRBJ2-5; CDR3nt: TGTGCCAGCAGCCTATCATGGGCCCAAGAGACCCAGTACTTC; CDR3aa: CASSLSWAQETQYF
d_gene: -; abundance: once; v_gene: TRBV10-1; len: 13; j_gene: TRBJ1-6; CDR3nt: TGCGCCAGCAGTGAACTCCTCGATTCACCCCTCCACTTT; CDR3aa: CASSELLDSPLHF
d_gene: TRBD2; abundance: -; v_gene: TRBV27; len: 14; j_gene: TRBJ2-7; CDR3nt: TGTGCCAGCAGTCTCACGGGACTAGCCTACGAGCAGTACTTC; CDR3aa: CASSLTGLAYEQYF
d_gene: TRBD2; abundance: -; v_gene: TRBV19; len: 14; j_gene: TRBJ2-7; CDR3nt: TGTGCCAGTAGTCCGACTAGCGGGAGCGGTGAGCAGTACTTC; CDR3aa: CASSPTSGSGEQYF
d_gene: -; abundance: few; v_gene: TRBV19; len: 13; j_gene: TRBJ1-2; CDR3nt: TGTGCCAGTAGAAGCCCCCAGGGCTATGGCTACACCTTC; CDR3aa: CASRSPQGYGYTF
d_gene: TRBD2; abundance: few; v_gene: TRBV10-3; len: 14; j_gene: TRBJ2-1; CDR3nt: TGTGCCATCAGTATGGGACTAGCTCAGGGTGAGCAGTTCTTC; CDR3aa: CAISMGLAQGEQFF